This TCR beta chain came from a study of CD8 T cells in ankylosing spondylitis. Study-wide findings and caveats: Disease-linked clones displayed a CD8+ phenotype and appeared relatively rarely in peripheral blood. Disease-linked clones reportedly showed significant enrichment in matched ankylosing spondylitis synovial fluid. Several of the motif variants were reported before in synovial fluid and blood from reactive arthritis. A motif in TCR beta, a set of eight highly homologous variants, appeared characteristic of ankylosing spondylitis blood.

As concerns this clonotype: What it recognizes is unknown.

5'-RACE, quantitative and with molecular barcodes, yielded the TCR beta libraries. TCRdb processed the 5' RACE reads anew with MiXCR; each CDR3 protein has one entry. The sample shows hundreds of thousands of distinct CDR3 sequences, about an eighth of them seen only once. The germline V gene has CDR1 DFQATT and CDR2 SNEGSKA (reference sequence). Trimming stripped 1 base from V and 2 bases from J, with 11 bases between. The CDR3 is made up of 14 amino acids. Sequenced input: blood, either unsorted or a sorted T cell fraction (not recorded which). The origin of this receptor is a male donor with ankylosing spondylitis. This sequence joins TRBV20-1 and TRBJ1-1; no reliable D call. This CDR3 is CSARANSDNTEAFF. In DNA, the CDR3 is TGCAGTGCTAGAGCGAACAGTGATAACACTGAAGCTTTCTTT.